This T cell receptor (beta chain) stems from a study of shared clonotypes between healthy human individuals. The wider study: Serving as donors were a couple of women and a few men, whose ages spanned 18 to 49. Findings and caveats of the study: Genetic and exposure-history diversity was limited by the small donor number.

Repertoires were generated with immunoSEQ multiplex PCR, while TCRdb's copy carries only in-frame clones and drops some. The table includes 2,100,000 or so clones, nearly 97% detected once. Caucasian adults residing in Nashville, Tennessee made up all the donors. With 3 bases clipped from V and 4 bases from J, the junction kept 1 base outside the gene matches. Germline values: CDR1 SGHAT, CDR2 FQNNGV. The CDR3 consists of 15 residues. Concerning this clone: Its matching antigen is unknown.

The specimen was naive CD4+ T cells sorted from blood. Subset defined: CD45RA+ positively selected. The sequence came from a man aged 18 to 30 in good health. This sequence joins TRBV11-2 and TRBJ2-6, with 9 bases lining up with TRBD1. The CDR3 nucleotides read TGTGCCAGCAGCTTCGGGACAGGGGGGGCCAACGTCCTGACTTTC. This encodes CASSFGTGGANVLTF.